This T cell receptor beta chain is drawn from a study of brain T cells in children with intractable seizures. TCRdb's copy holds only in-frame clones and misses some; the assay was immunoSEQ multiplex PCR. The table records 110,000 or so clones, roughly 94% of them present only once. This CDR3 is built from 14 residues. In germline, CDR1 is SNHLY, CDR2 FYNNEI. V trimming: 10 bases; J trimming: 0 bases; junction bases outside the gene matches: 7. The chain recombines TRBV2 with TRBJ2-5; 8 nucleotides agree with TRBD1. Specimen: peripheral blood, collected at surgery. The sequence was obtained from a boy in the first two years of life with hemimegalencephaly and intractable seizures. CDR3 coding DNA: TGTGCCACCAGGGACAGGACGTACCAAGAGACCCAGTACTTC. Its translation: CATRDRTYQETQYF.